This T cell receptor (beta chain) was sequenced during a study of blood T cell repertoires in COVID-19. In the study overall: Donors in the United States, Italy and Spain gave samples during acute or convalescent COVID-19. The cDNA or gDNA used as material had been derived from T cells, B-cell-depleted T cells, or PBMCs.

As handled by the study authors: Estimation of nucleated cell counts was performed using reference gene primer amplification. Only in-frame clones appear in the TCRdb table, and some are missing; sequencing was by immunoSEQ multiplex PCR. V and J calls and clone size are as listed in that table; D and trimming were resolved from the DNA. The sample has about 200,000 clones, 80% to 90% seen once. The CDR3 runs 16 residues. V shed 1 base, J shed 5 bases, and the junction held 9 bases outside the gene matches. Germline CDR1 is SGHAT and CDR2 is FQNNGV. The sequencing sample was made of peripheral blood. This clonotype was sampled from a woman in her forties or fifties with acute or convalescent COVID-19. V and J are TRBV11-2 and TRBJ2-3, with TRBD2 matching over 7 bases. The CDR3 coding sequence is TGTGCCAGCAGCTTAGCGTCTAGCGGTACCAAAGATACGCAGTATTTT. Translated, it gives CASSLASSGTKDTQYF.